The rows below give T cell receptor beta chains drawn from one sample of a study of sequential checkpoint blockade in melanoma. Repertoires were generated with immunoSEQ multiplex PCR, while TCRdb's copy carries only in-frame clones and drops some. This sample carries some 32,000 clones, approximately 81% of them seen once, and the ten largest clones take roughly 18%. The sample was CD8+ T cells sorted from blood (inferred from file names), taken from a patient given nivolumab and ipilimumab in sequence. The receptors were sampled from a human donor with melanoma. Each CDR3 is given with its conserved first and last residue. Each record gives: CDR3 protein, CDR3 DNA, D gene, V gene, J gene, CDR3 length, clone size. A D gene is named only where the DNA matches it firmly. Only part of the rows carry a size: once, few, many, or a class if the clone is expanded.

cdr3_aa: CASSLGLVYNEQFF
cdr3_nt: TGTGCCAGCAGTCTCGGACTAGTTTACAATGAGCAGTTCTTC
d_call: TRBD2
v_call: TRBV27
j_call: TRBJ2-1
cdr3_length: 14
clone_size: .

cdr3_aa: CTSSQAGGNTEAFF
cdr3_nt: TGCACCAGCAGCCAAGCTGGAGGGAACACTGAAGCTTTCTTT
d_call: .
v_call: TRBV1
j_call: TRBJ1-1
cdr3_length: 14
clone_size: .

cdr3_aa: CAGWDRNSYEQYF
cdr3_nt: TGTGCCGGATGGGACAGAAACTCCTACGAGCAGTACTTC
d_call: TRBD1
v_call: TRBV5-8
j_call: TRBJ2-7
cdr3_length: 13
clone_size: .

cdr3_aa: CASSPGSLTGVRSTDTQYF
cdr3_nt: TGTGCCAGCTCACCAGGTTCGTTGACAGGGGTCCGAAGCACAGATACGCAGTATTTT
d_call: TRBD1
v_call: TRBV18
j_call: TRBJ2-3
cdr3_length: 19
clone_size: .

cdr3_aa: CASSPQPGQGLNEQYF
cdr3_nt: TGTGCCAGCAGTCCCCAACCGGGACAGGGGTTAAACGAGCAGTACTTC
d_call: TRBD1
v_call: TRBV25-1
j_call: TRBJ2-7
cdr3_length: 16
clone_size: .

cdr3_aa: CASSMRPGGETQYF
cdr3_nt: TGTGCCAGTAGTATGAGGCCCGGGGGAGAGACCCAGTACTTC
d_call: .
v_call: TRBV19
j_call: TRBJ2-5
cdr3_length: 14
clone_size: .

cdr3_aa: CASSLSPGFSYEQYF
cdr3_nt: TGTGCCAGCAGTTTAAGTCCGGGTTTCTCCTACGAGCAGTACTTC
d_call: .
v_call: TRBV27
j_call: TRBJ2-7
cdr3_length: 15
clone_size: .

cdr3_aa: CASSLGQKYEQYF
cdr3_nt: TGTGCCAGCAGCTTGGGACAGAAATACGAGCAGTACTTC
d_call: .
v_call: TRBV5-6
j_call: TRBJ2-7
cdr3_length: 13
clone_size: .

cdr3_aa: CASSLNGEGASRDNEQFF
cdr3_nt: TGTGCCAGCAGCTTGAATGGGGAGGGCGCCTCAAGGGACAATGAGCAGTTCTTC
d_call: TRBD2
v_call: TRBV5-6
j_call: TRBJ2-1
cdr3_length: 18
clone_size: few

cdr3_aa: CASSFPGQQGRTQYF
cdr3_nt: TGTGCCAGCAGTTTCCCAGGCCAACAGGGCCGGACCCAGTACTTC
d_call: .
v_call: TRBV28
j_call: TRBJ2-5
cdr3_length: 15
clone_size: .

cdr3_aa: CASSFDLSGILPDTQYF
cdr3_nt: TGTGCCAGCAGCTTTGACCTCAGCGGGATTCTGCCAGATACGCAGTATTTT
d_call: TRBD2
v_call: TRBV5-4
j_call: TRBJ2-3
cdr3_length: 17
clone_size: .

cdr3_aa: CSVSFLIGLAGGTRYNEQFF
cdr3_nt: TGCAGCGTTTCCTTCCTCATTGGACTAGCGGGAGGGACGAGATACAATGAGCAGTTCTTC
d_call: TRBD2
v_call: TRBV29-1
j_call: TRBJ2-1
cdr3_length: 20
clone_size: medium-sized

cdr3_aa: CASRSGASYGYTF
cdr3_nt: TGTGCCAGCAGGAGCGGAGCGAGCTATGGCTACACCTTC
d_call: .
v_call: TRBV28
j_call: TRBJ1-2
cdr3_length: 13
clone_size: .

cdr3_aa: CASSLAAGGPYNEQFF
cdr3_nt: TGCGCCAGCAGCTTGGCGGCGGGGGGGCCCTACAATGAGCAGTTCTTC
d_call: TRBD2
v_call: TRBV5-1
j_call: TRBJ2-1
cdr3_length: 16
clone_size: medium-sized

cdr3_aa: CASSRQGIGQPQHF
cdr3_nt: TGTGCCAGCAGCAGACAGGGGATCGGTCAGCCCCAGCATTTT
d_call: TRBD1
v_call: TRBV27
j_call: TRBJ1-5
cdr3_length: 14
clone_size: .

cdr3_aa: CASSPRGGPQPQHF
cdr3_nt: TGTGCCAGCAGCCCCCGCGGGGGGCCTCAGCCCCAGCATTTT
d_call: .
v_call: TRBV9
j_call: TRBJ1-5
cdr3_length: 14
clone_size: .

cdr3_aa: CASSQDRGSPSSYEQYF
cdr3_nt: TGCGCCAGCAGCCAAGATCGAGGTTCCCCGAGCTCCTACGAGCAGTACTTC
d_call: .
v_call: TRBV4-3
j_call: TRBJ2-7
cdr3_length: 17
clone_size: .

cdr3_aa: CASWVGWGRFPPDNVYGYTF
cdr3_nt: TGTGCCAGCTGGGTAGGGTGGGGGAGGTTCCCTCCAGACAACGTCTATGGCTACACCTTC
d_call: .
v_call: TRBV28
j_call: TRBJ1-2
cdr3_length: 20
clone_size: .

cdr3_aa: CASSIGQGLSYEQYF
cdr3_nt: TGTGCCAGTAGTATAGGGCAGGGGCTCTCCTACGAGCAGTACTTC
d_call: .
v_call: TRBV19
j_call: TRBJ2-7
cdr3_length: 15
clone_size: .

cdr3_aa: CASSLALAGYNNEQFF
cdr3_nt: TGTGCCAGCAGCTTAGCACTAGCGGGATACAACAATGAGCAGTTCTTC
d_call: TRBD2
v_call: TRBV7-9
j_call: TRBJ2-1
cdr3_length: 16
clone_size: once

cdr3_aa: CASRRETYEQYF
cdr3_nt: TGCGCCAGCCGCCGGGAAACCTACGAGCAGTACTTC
d_call: .
v_call: TRBV10-2
j_call: TRBJ2-7
cdr3_length: 12
clone_size: .

cdr3_aa: CASSLISGTQETQYF
cdr3_nt: TGTGCCAGTAGTTTGATTAGCGGGACCCAAGAGACCCAGTACTTC
d_call: TRBD2
v_call: TRBV19
j_call: TRBJ2-5
cdr3_length: 15
clone_size: .

cdr3_aa: CASSLSGEGHYEQYF
cdr3_nt: TGTGCCAGCAGCTTATCCGGGGAAGGGCACTACGAGCAGTACTTC
d_call: .
v_call: TRBV28
j_call: TRBJ2-7
cdr3_length: 15
clone_size: .

cdr3_aa: CATRGQGVRETQYF
cdr3_nt: TGTGCCACCAGGGGACAGGGTGTCCGAGAGACCCAGTACTTC
d_call: TRBD1
v_call: TRBV27
j_call: TRBJ2-5
cdr3_length: 14
clone_size: few

cdr3_aa: CASYTGLAGGDEQFF
cdr3_nt: TGTGCCAGCTACACGGGACTAGCGGGAGGAGATGAGCAGTTCTTC
d_call: TRBD2
v_call: TRBV18
j_call: TRBJ2-1
cdr3_length: 15
clone_size: .

cdr3_aa: CASSLLRDRVDQPQHF
cdr3_nt: TGTGCCAGCAGTTTGCTCCGGGACAGGGTGGATCAGCCCCAGCATTTT
d_call: TRBD1
v_call: TRBV28
j_call: TRBJ1-5
cdr3_length: 16
clone_size: .

cdr3_aa: CASRYLGLNTEAFF
cdr3_nt: TGTGCCAGCAGATACTTAGGACTTAACACTGAAGCTTTCTTT
d_call: .
v_call: TRBV6-1
j_call: TRBJ1-1
cdr3_length: 14
clone_size: .

cdr3_aa: CASSLVHRDGYTF
cdr3_nt: TGTGCCAGCAGCTTAGTCCACAGGGACGGCTACACCTTC
d_call: .
v_call: TRBV7-9
j_call: TRBJ1-2
cdr3_length: 13
clone_size: .

cdr3_aa: CASSQDQAGGIYGYTF
cdr3_nt: TGCGCCAGCAGCCAAGATCAAGCAGGTGGAATCTATGGCTACACCTTC
d_call: .
v_call: TRBV4-1
j_call: TRBJ1-2
cdr3_length: 16
clone_size: medium-sized

cdr3_aa: CASSEWAGRTDTQYF
cdr3_nt: TGTGCCAGCAGTGAATGGGCAGGGAGGACAGATACGCAGTATTTT
d_call: .
v_call: TRBV2
j_call: TRBJ2-3
cdr3_length: 15
clone_size: .

cdr3_aa: CASSLDGFNEQFF
cdr3_nt: TGTGCCAGCAGTTTAGACGGGTTCAATGAGCAGTTCTTC
d_call: .
v_call: TRBV6-6
j_call: TRBJ2-1
cdr3_length: 13
clone_size: once

cdr3_aa: CASSFGTSGDNEQFF
cdr3_nt: TGTGCCAGCAGTTTTGGGACTAGCGGGGACAATGAGCAGTTCTTC
d_call: TRBD2
v_call: TRBV28
j_call: TRBJ2-1
cdr3_length: 15
clone_size: once

cdr3_aa: CASSSMTGGSVDTEAFF
cdr3_nt: TGTGCCAGCAGCTCGATGACAGGGGGCAGTGTGGACACTGAAGCTTTCTTT
d_call: TRBD1
v_call: TRBV5-6
j_call: TRBJ1-1
cdr3_length: 17
clone_size: .

cdr3_aa: CASSLGQGREKLFF
cdr3_nt: TGTGCCAGCAGCCTAGGACAGGGTAGAGAAAAACTGTTTTTT
d_call: TRBD1
v_call: TRBV7-9
j_call: TRBJ1-4
cdr3_length: 14
clone_size: few

cdr3_aa: CASSPRAGFNLLAKNIQYF
cdr3_nt: TGTGCCAGCAGCCCCCGGGCGGGATTTAACCTTCTAGCCAAAAACATTCAGTACTTC
d_call: .
v_call: TRBV7-3
j_call: TRBJ2-4
cdr3_length: 19
clone_size: .

cdr3_aa: CASSSFRGLSNTEAFF
cdr3_nt: TGTGCCAGCAGTTCATTCAGGGGGCTGTCGAACACTGAAGCTTTCTTT
d_call: TRBD1
v_call: TRBV28
j_call: TRBJ1-1
cdr3_length: 16
clone_size: .

cdr3_aa: CASSQDLGDSGNTIYF
cdr3_nt: TGTGCCAGCAGCCAAGATCTAGGAGACTCTGGAAACACCATATATTTT
d_call: .
v_call: TRBV4-2
j_call: TRBJ1-3
cdr3_length: 16
clone_size: .

cdr3_aa: CASSLAPGGTYEQYF
cdr3_nt: TGTGCCAGCAGCTTAGCGCCAGGGGGCACCTACGAGCAGTACTTC
d_call: TRBD1
v_call: TRBV7-6
j_call: TRBJ2-7
cdr3_length: 15
clone_size: .

cdr3_aa: CASSLHNEQFF
cdr3_nt: TGTGCCAGCAGTCTTCACAATGAGCAGTTCTTC
d_call: .
v_call: TRBV28
j_call: TRBJ2-1
cdr3_length: 11
clone_size: .

cdr3_aa: CASSAGTSGTTYEQYF
cdr3_nt: TGTGCCAGCAGCGCGGGGACTAGCGGAACCACCTACGAGCAGTACTTC
d_call: TRBD2
v_call: TRBV9
j_call: TRBJ2-7
cdr3_length: 16
clone_size: .

cdr3_aa: CASSEAPYSGEPQHF
cdr3_nt: TGTGCCAGCAGTGAAGCGCCTTATTCAGGGGAGCCCCAGCATTTT
d_call: .
v_call: TRBV6-1
j_call: TRBJ1-5
cdr3_length: 15
clone_size: .

cdr3_aa: CASRGTQNTEAFF
cdr3_nt: TGTGCCAGCAGAGGGACACAAAACACTGAAGCTTTCTTT
d_call: .
v_call: TRBV5-6
j_call: TRBJ1-1
cdr3_length: 13
clone_size: .

cdr3_aa: CASRGRGFLFSYNEQFF
cdr3_nt: TGTGCCAGCAGGGGTAGGGGGTTCTTGTTCTCCTACAATGAGCAGTTCTTC
d_call: .
v_call: TRBV28
j_call: TRBJ2-1
cdr3_length: 17
clone_size: .

cdr3_aa: CASSLMAGGTGELFF
cdr3_nt: TGTGCCAGCAGCTTAATGGCGGGCGGCACCGGGGAGCTGTTTTTT
d_call: .
v_call: TRBV7-3
j_call: TRBJ2-2
cdr3_length: 15
clone_size: few

cdr3_aa: CASKAHTGLTEAFF
cdr3_nt: TGTGCCAGCAAGGCTCATACGGGTCTCACTGAAGCTTTCTTT
d_call: .
v_call: TRBV13
j_call: TRBJ1-1
cdr3_length: 14
clone_size: once